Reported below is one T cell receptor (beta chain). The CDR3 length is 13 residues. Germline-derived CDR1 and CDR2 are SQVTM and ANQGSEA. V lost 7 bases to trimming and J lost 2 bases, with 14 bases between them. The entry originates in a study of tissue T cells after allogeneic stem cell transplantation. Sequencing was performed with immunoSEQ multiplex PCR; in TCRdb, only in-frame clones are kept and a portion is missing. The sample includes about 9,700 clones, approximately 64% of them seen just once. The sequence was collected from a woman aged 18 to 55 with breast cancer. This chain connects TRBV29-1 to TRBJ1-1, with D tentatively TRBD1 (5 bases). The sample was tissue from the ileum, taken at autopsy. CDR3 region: CSAQGRGNTEAFF. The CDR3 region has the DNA TGCAGCGCTCAAGGGAGGGGCAACACTGAAGCTTTCTTT.